This T cell receptor (beta chain) derives from a study of beta chain features in type 1 diabetes. Blood was collected once per donor into heparin, averaging around 120 mL. Comments on this clone: Its antigen is still unknown.

Study-level findings and limits: Equally in patients and controls, PCR might preferentially amplify shorter templates. Compared to healthy donors, patients appeared to have naive, central memory and Treg TCRB repertoires that were more alike. A pattern of fewer insertions and more deletions at VDJ junctions was seen in type 1 diabetes patients.

V was cut by 4 bases and J by 5 bases, with 20 bases left in between. In germline, CDR1 is SGHTA, CDR2 FQGNSA. The CDR3 runs 16 residues. TCRB transcripts that were expressed got sequenced, as all of the isolated RNA had been reverse transcribed. The protocol was immunoSEQ multiplex PCR, while the TCRdb copy is restricted to in-frame clones and leaves out a portion. The table has approximately 120,000 clones, approximately 37% seen once. The TCR originated in a woman aged 18-35 years in good health. Sequenced material: stem cell memory CD4+ T cells from blood. The chain links TRBV7-2 to TRBJ2-5, with D possibly being TRBD2 (6 bases). Written as DNA, the CDR3 is TGTGCCAGCAGCTCCCGGTTGCCTGGCGGGGTGGAGACCCAGTACTTC. This gives the protein CASSSRLPGGVETQYF.